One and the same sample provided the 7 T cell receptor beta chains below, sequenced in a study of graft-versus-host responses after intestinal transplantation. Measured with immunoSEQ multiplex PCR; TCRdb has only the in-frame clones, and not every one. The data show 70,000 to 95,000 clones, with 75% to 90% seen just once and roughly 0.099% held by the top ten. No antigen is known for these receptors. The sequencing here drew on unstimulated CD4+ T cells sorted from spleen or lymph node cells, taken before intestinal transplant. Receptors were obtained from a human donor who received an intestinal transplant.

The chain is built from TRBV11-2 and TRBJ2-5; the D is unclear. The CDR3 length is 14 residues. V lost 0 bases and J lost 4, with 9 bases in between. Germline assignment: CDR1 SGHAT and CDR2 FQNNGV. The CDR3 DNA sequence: TGTGCCAGCAGCTTAGATCGGTGGGCAGAGACCCAGTACTTC. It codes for CASSLDRWAETQYF.

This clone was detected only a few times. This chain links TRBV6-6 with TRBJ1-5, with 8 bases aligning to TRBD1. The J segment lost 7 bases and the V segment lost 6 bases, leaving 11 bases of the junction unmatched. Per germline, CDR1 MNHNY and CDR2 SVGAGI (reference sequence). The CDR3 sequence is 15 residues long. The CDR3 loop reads CASRPTGEGAQPQHF. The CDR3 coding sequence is TGTGCCAGCAGGCCGACAGGGGAAGGGGCGCAGCCCCAGCATTTT.

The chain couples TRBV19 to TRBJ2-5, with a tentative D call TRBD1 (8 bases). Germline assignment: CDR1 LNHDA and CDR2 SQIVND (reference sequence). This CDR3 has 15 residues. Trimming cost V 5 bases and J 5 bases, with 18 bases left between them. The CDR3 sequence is CASSLRTGRGETQYF. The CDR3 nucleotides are TGTGCCAGTAGTCTTCGGACAGGGCGGGGGGAGACCCAGTACTTC.

CDR3 sequence (DNA): TGCGCCAGCAGCTCTCGGGTGGGCAGGGGGTTGGAGACCCAGTACTTC. It codes for CASSSRVGRGLETQYF. The chain links TRBV5-1 to TRBJ2-5; the match to TRBD1 covers 7 bases. Losses at the gene ends were 3 bases for V and 5 bases for J; bases not matched to a gene: 13. The CDR3 is made up of 16 amino acids. In germline, CDR1 is SGHRS, CDR2 YFSETQ.

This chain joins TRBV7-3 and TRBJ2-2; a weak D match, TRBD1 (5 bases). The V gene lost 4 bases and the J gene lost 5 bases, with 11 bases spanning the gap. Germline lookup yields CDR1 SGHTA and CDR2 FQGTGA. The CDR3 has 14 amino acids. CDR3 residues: CASSSAGWTGELFF. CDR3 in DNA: TGTGCCAGCAGCTCGGCAGGGTGGACCGGGGAGCTGTTTTTT.

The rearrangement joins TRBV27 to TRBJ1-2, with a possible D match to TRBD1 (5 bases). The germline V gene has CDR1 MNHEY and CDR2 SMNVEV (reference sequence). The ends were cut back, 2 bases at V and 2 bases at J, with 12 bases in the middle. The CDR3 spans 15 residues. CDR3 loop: CASSLGVGANYGYTF. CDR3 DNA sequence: TGTGCCAGCAGTTTAGGAGTAGGGGCAAACTATGGCTACACCTTC.

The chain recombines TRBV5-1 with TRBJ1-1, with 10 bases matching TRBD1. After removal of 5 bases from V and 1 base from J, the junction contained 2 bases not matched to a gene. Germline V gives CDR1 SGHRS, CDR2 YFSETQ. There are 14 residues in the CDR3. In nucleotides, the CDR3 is TGCGCCAGCAGAGGGACAGGGGAGAACACTGAAGCTTTCTTT. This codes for CASRGTGENTEAFF.